This TCR beta chain is drawn from a study of cytomegalovirus exposure and HLA in healthy donors (dated by TCRdb to the late 2010s). Regarding the research as a whole: The 500 to 800 repertoires of the first cohort and the approximately 130 validation repertoires were produced on the same platform, according to a later analysis. The aim of the study was to test whether cataloging public T cell receptors could identify signatures of past pathogen exposure. In addition to the first cohort of 650 to 750 subjects, a separate validation cohort of 120 different subjects was used. The study combined high-throughput TCR immunosequencing, statistical association of individual TCRs with disease status, and machine learning to predict cytomegalovirus infection status. Paper-wide results and their limitations: In vitro tests confirmed that a few of the cytomegalovirus-associated TCR beta chains recognize cytomegalovirus antigens. The study listed 164 TCR beta chains as associated with cytomegalovirus. The classifier was reported to diagnose cytomegalovirus status with high specificity and sensitivity in both the original cohort and the validation cohort. All 120 repertoires were used to score co-occurrence in the validation cohort in a later analysis, because that analysis had no HLA typing for the cohort. Across donors, most TCR sequences were observed very rarely, whereas some public TCRs were present in many individuals. A later analysis found that TCRs clustered in the first cohort also tended to co-occur in the 120 validation repertoires, with approximately 94% of cluster scores above 0. The authors suggested that the approach could potentially be extended to other disease states and immunological phenotypes.

Separate from the approximately 700-subject first cohort, the validation cohort of over 90 subjects was the group to which the donors belonged. The library was produced with the immunoSEQ multiplex PCR assay. Per the original workflow: A statistical classification framework was built for diagnosing cytomegalovirus status from the catalog of TCR beta chain sequences. TCRdb stores this immuneACCESS table with in-frame sequences only. Part of the clones is absent; in the studies checked, under half of the shortfall reflects unresolved V genes, and no reason is known for the rest. Clone size and the V and J calls come from that table; the DNA yielded D and trimming. The sample includes roughly 180,000 clones, with roughly 84% observed a single time. The ten largest clones take up more than 6.5% of the sample. For this chain, trimming is 7 bases at the V end and 5 bases at the J end, and the number of junction bases without a gene match is 26. From a lookup of the germline V gene, CDR1 and CDR2 are LGHNT and FRNRAP. Including cysteine and phenylalanine, the CDR3 has 20 amino acids. Here the CDR3 DNA is all that survives: 60 bases in frame from base 1.

A remark on this clone: Which antigen it targets is not known. Per-nucleotide qualities are absent, and no much larger clonotype sits a single base away.

Sequenced material: PBMCs. The clonotype was recovered from a man younger than 30 in good health and CMV-seropositive. The chain couples TRBV12-5 to TRBJ1-1; 9 bases in between match TRBD1. The CDR3 loop reads CASAQDPKITGGERGTEAFF. In nucleotide form, the sequence is TGTGCTAGTGCTCAAGACCCTAAAATAACAGGGGGCGAAAGGGGTACTGAAGCTTTCTTT. When the CDR3 is completed using the reference TRBV12-5 and TRBJ1-1 genes on either side, the full variable domain is DARVTQTPRHKVTEMGQEVTMRCQPILGHNTVFWYRQTMMQGLELLAYFRNRAPLDDSGMPKDRFSAEMPDATLATLKIQPSEPRDSAVYFCASAQDPKITGGERGTEAFFGQGTRLTVV.